This paragraph covers one T cell receptor beta chain sequence. What it recognizes is unknown. This entry belongs to a study of radiotherapy plus CTLA-4 blockade in lung cancer. Turning to the study itself: Roughly a sixth of enrolled patients responded objectively, and about 30% had disease control. The study, taken as a whole, reports: Among reported predictors of response, early blood T cell clone dynamics with interferon-beta performed best. An expansion of tumor-derived TCR clones occurred in blood after radiotherapy plus ipilimumab.

CTLA-4 blockade with ipilimumab, together with focal radiation, was given to patients with chemo-refractory metastatic non-small-cell lung cancer. The junction had 5 bases not matched to a gene; V was cut back by 1 base and J by 2 bases. The germline gives CDR1 SGHVS, CDR2 FQNEAQ. The CDR3 runs to 16 residues. TCRdb's copy holds only in-frame clones and misses some; the assay was immunoSEQ multiplex PCR. The sample has 65,000 to 85,000 clones, over 65% seen once. The material sequenced was peripheral blood, taken from a patient treated with radiotherapy plus ipilimumab. This receptor was obtained from a human donor with non-small cell lung cancer whose response to radiotherapy plus ipilimumab could not be evaluated. This chain uses TRBV7-8 with TRBJ1-5, with 7 bases identical to TRBD1. CDR3 region: CASSLVQGLGNQPQHF. The CDR3 nucleotides are TGTGCCAGCAGCTTAGTACAGGGGCTCGGCAATCAGCCCCAGCATTTT. Full variable domain (remainder filled in from reference TRBV7-8 and TRBJ1-5): GAGVSQSPRYKVAKRGQDVALRCDPISGHVSLFWYQQALGQGPEFLTYFQNEAQLDKSGLPSDRFFAERPEGSVSTLKIQRTQQEDSAVYLCASSLVQGLGNQPQHFGDGTRLSIL.